The next 31 T cell receptor beta chains were all read from a single sample in a study of TET2 disruption in CD19-targeted CAR T cells. These TCRs' antigens remain unknown. The method was immunoSEQ multiplex PCR; TCRdb's version includes in-frame clones alone and lacks a portion of them. Reported are around 27,000 clones; the ten largest clones contain approximately 1.8%. Stated treatment: autologous CTL019 cells: CD19 CAR with 4-1BB and CD3 zeta domains. The sample here was CD8- CAR+ T cells sorted from cultured blood T cells, taken for CD19 CAR T cell therapy. The subset denotes: CD8-negative CAR-positive T cells from the infusion product. The source is a man aged 65 to 85 with chronic lymphocytic leukemia.

Of note for this clone: Read coverage stops 3 residues before the CDR3 terminus; the germline J gene supplies the remainder. The J gene is TRBJ1-1, the V gene TRBV2, with unresolved D. CDR3 length: 13 amino acids. Per germline, CDR1 SNHLY and CDR2 FYNNEI. This chain's CDR3 is CASSERGLDGAFF. CDR3 DNA, as far as it was read: TGTGCCAGCAGTGAGAGAGGCCTAGATGGG. Combining the CDR3 with reference TRBV2 and TRBJ1-1 gives the whole variable domain EPEVTQTPSHQVTQMGQEVILRCVPISNHLYFYWYRQILGQKVEFLVSFYNNEISEKSEIFDDQFSVERPDGSNFTLKIRSTKLEDSAMYFCASSERGLDGAFFGQGTRLTVV.

With respect to this clone: The read gets to within 3 residues of the CDR3 end, and the germline J gene fills in the rest. The J gene is TRBJ1-5, the V gene TRBV6-1; D is undetermined. Trimming left V 3 bases short and J 6 bases short, with 6 bases between. This CDR3 spans 12 amino acids. Germline lookup yields CDR1 MNHNS and CDR2 SASEGT. The chain's CDR3 is CASSDSGQPQHF. The sequenced part of the CDR3 DNA is TGTGCCAGCAGTGATTCCGGTCAGCCC.

Concerning this clone: With the read ending 3 residues before the CDR3 end, the germline J gene is used to fill in that end. This rearrangement joins TRBV7-9 to TRBJ1-6; 8 nucleotides line up with TRBD1. This CDR3 comprises 14 residues. V shed 4 bases, J shed 9 bases, and the junction held 5 bases outside the gene matches. Germline V lookup: CDR1 SEHNR, CDR2 FQNEAQ (reference sequence). The CDR3 spells CASSYGQGASPLHF. The part of the CDR3 DNA that was read is TGTGCCAGCAGCTACGGACAGGGCGCTTCACCC.

With regard to this clone: Read coverage stops 3 residues before the CDR3 terminus; the germline J gene supplies the remainder. The V and J genes are TRBV10-3 and TRBJ2-2; TRBD1 matches at 8 bases. V trimming: 0 bases; J trimming: 1 base; junction bases outside the gene matches: 4. CDR3 length: 17 amino acids. In germline, CDR1 is ENHRY, CDR2 SYGVKD. Partial CDR3 DNA: TGTGCCATCAGTGAGTCAGTCGGGACAGGGAACACCGGGGAG. Translated, it gives CAISESVGTGNTGE. The CDR3 in full is CAISESVGTGNTGELFF.

To note about this clone: The CDR3 is cut off 3 residues early in the read; its end comes from the germline J gene. The chain has TRBV2 and TRBJ2-2; D remains ambiguous. Germline V lookup: CDR1 SNHLY, CDR2 FYNNEI. CDR3 size: 15 residues. V was shortened by 4 bases and J by 3 bases, with 12 bases between the two germline ends. The DNA read from the CDR3 is TGTGCCAGCAGTGCTCGGCAGGTAGACACCGGGGAG. Translation: CASSARQVDTGE. The CDR3 in full is CASSARQVDTGELFF.

Comments on this clone: From the germline J gene comes the end of the CDR3, since the read stops 3 residues before it. The rearrangement uses TRBV20-1 and TRBJ1-5; D not resolved. Between the trimmed V and J ends, which lost 1 base and 7 bases, there was a span of 11 bases. CDR1 DFQATT and CDR2 SNEGSKA come from the germline V gene (reference sequence). The CDR3 is 13 amino acids. The CDR3 loop reads CSARAQQYQPQHF. CDR3 DNA, as far as it was read: TGCAGTGCTAGAGCACAGCAATACCAGCCC.

A word on this clone: The CDR3 is cut off 3 residues early in the read; its end comes from the germline J gene. The chain links TRBV4-2 to TRBJ1-5, with D possibly being TRBD1 (6 bases). Germline values: CDR1 LGHNA, CDR2 YNFKEQ. The V gene lost 4 bases and the J gene lost 5 bases, with 15 bases spanning the gap. The CDR3 has 15 amino acids. Partial CDR3 DNA: TGTGCCAGCAGCCGCACCAGGGACACTCATCAGCCC. This sequence encodes CASSRTRDTHQP. The whole CDR3 protein is CASSRTRDTHQPQHF.

With respect to this clone: The read halts 3 residues ahead of the CDR3 end, with the missing end drawn from the germline J gene. The chain joins TRBV18 to TRBJ1-2; weak D call: TRBD1 (5 bases). CDR1 is KGHSH and CDR2 is LQKENI in the germline V gene. The CDR3 totals 15 residues. CDR3 region: CASSPPAGSPYDYTF. The CDR3 bases that were read are TGTGCCAGCTCACCACCCGCAGGGTCCCCCTACGAC.

As concerns this clone: The read gets to within 3 residues of the CDR3 end, and the germline J gene fills in the rest. The identical CDR3 is also encoded by other nucleotide sequences in the sample. This chain connects TRBV19 to TRBJ1-1, with a possible D match to TRBD1 (5 bases). The CDR3 spans 17 residues. Germline assignment: CDR1 LNHDA and CDR2 SQIVND (reference sequence). CDR3 bases read: TGTGCCAGTAGTAACCGACTAGCGGGGGGATCCAAAGAGACC. This sequence encodes CASSNRLAGGSKET. From start to end, the CDR3 is CASSNRLAGGSKETAFF.

In regard to this clone: The read falls 3 residues short of the CDR3 end, and the missing part is taken from the germline J gene. The genes are TRBV5-1 and TRBJ1-2, with a tentative D call TRBD1 (5 bases). The CDR3 sequence is 15 residues long. Germline V gives CDR1 SGHRS, CDR2 YFSETQ. This chain's CDR3 is CASSLGTKSTDTYTF. CDR3 DNA, as far as it was read: TGCGCCAGCAGCTTGGGGACAAAGAGCACAGATACC.

Turning to this clone: The CDR3 end falls 3 residues outside the read, so it is completed with the germline J gene. Other nucleotide sequences in the sample specify the same CDR3. The V call is TRBV19, the J call TRBJ1-3, with TRBD1 matching over 7 bases. The J segment lost 0 bases and the V segment lost 10 bases, leaving 9 bases of the junction unmatched. CDR3 length equals 15 residues. From germline, CDR1 is LNHDA and CDR2 SQIVND (reference sequence). CDR3 DNA, as far as it was read: TGTGCCACAAAGGACAGGCCATACTCTGGAAACACC. This codes for CATKDRPYSGNT. The full CDR3 is CATKDRPYSGNTIYF.

A word on this clone: The read comes to an end 3 residues before the CDR3 does, leaving the germline J gene to fill in the end. This rearrangement joins TRBV2 to TRBJ1-2, with TRBD1 matching 7 bases. This CDR3 has 15 residues. CDR1 and CDR2 from the germline V gene are SNHLY and FYNNEI. The CDR3 sequence: CASSEASGGKGAYTF. The CDR3 bases that were read are TGTGCCAGCAGTGAGGCTAGCGGGGGAAAGGGGGCC. The variable domain in full, with the rest retrieved from reference TRBV2 and TRBJ1-2, is EPEVTQTPSHQVTQMGQEVILRCVPISNHLYFYWYRQILGQKVEFLVSFYNNEISEKSEIFDDQFSVERPDGSNFTLKIRSTKLEDSAMYFCASSEASGGKGAYTFGSGTRLTVV.

Turning to this clone: With the read ending 3 residues before the CDR3 end, the germline J gene is used to fill in that end. The gene calls are TRBV12-3 or TRBV12-4 and TRBJ1-5, with 12 bases matching TRBD1. Trimming took 10 bases from V and 6 from J; bases not matched to a gene: 7. The CDR3 spans 14 residues. CDR3 protein: CATSGDRGRQPQHF. CDR3 DNA (partial): TGTGCCACCTCCGGGGACAGGGGGCGTCAGCCC.

As regards this clone: The read ends 3 residues early relative to the CDR3; the germline J gene fills the gap. The gene calls are TRBV4-2 and TRBJ2-2, with D hard to call. The V end was cut by 1 base, the J end by 9 bases, with 9 bases between. The CDR3 contains 13 residues. Germline lookup yields CDR1 LGHNA and CDR2 YNFKEQ. This chain's CDR3 is CASSQGERRELFF. The part of the CDR3 DNA that was read is TGTGCCAGCAGCCAAGGCGAAAGAAGGGAG.

With respect to this clone: The sequenced fragment ends 3 residues before the CDR3 boundary, so the rest is inferred from the germline J gene. The chain recombines TRBV29-1 with TRBJ2-2, with D possibly being TRBD2 (6 bases). The CDR3 length is 14 residues. Germline V gives CDR1 SQVTM, CDR2 ANQGSEA. Trimming removed 7 bases from V and 0 bases from J, with 12 bases in between. The CDR3 reads CSASRGTNTGELFF. CDR3 bases read: TGCAGCGCCAGCCGCGGGACGAACACCGGGGAG.

Of note for this clone: The read terminates 3 residues ahead of where the CDR3 ends, so the germline J gene completes it. This rearrangement joins TRBV7-2 to TRBJ1-5; D gene uncertain. From germline, CDR1 is SGHTA and CDR2 FQGNSA. CDR3 length: 15 amino acids. V was clipped by 2 bases and J by 1 base, with 9 bases between them. The CDR3 sequence is CASSLMTQSNQPQHF. CDR3 bases read: TGTGCCAGCAGCTTAATGACTCAAAGCAATCAGCCC.

Turning to this clone: The CDR3 end is not reached by the read, which stops 3 residues before it; the germline J gene fills it in. The chain employs TRBV10-1 and TRBJ1-2; TRBD1 might be the D (6 bases). The germline gives CDR1 WNHNN, CDR2 SYGVQD (reference sequence). The CDR3 has 14 residues. The CDR3 DNA, read in part, is TGCGCCAGGGGTCCGCGGGACACCGTTTACGAC. As protein: CARGPRDTVYD. The whole CDR3 sequence is CARGPRDTVYDYTF.

CDR3 DNA (partial): TGTGCCAGCAGTTGGGGACAGGGGCGGGCTGGC. This sequence encodes CASSWGQGRAG. The whole CDR3 protein is CASSWGQGRAGYTF. This rearrangement joins TRBV28 to TRBJ1-2; 10 nucleotides align to TRBD1. The sequenced fragment ends 3 residues before the CDR3 boundary, so the rest is inferred from the germline J gene. Losses at the gene ends were 4 bases for V and 7 bases for J; bases not matched to a gene: 6. This CDR3 is 14 amino acids long. The germline V gene has CDR1 MDHEN and CDR2 SYDVKM.

Of note for this clone: The read halts 3 residues ahead of the CDR3 end, with the missing end drawn from the germline J gene. The genes are TRBV27 and TRBJ1-5; 9 bases match TRBD1. Germline CDR1 and CDR2: MNHEY and SMNVEV (reference sequence). This CDR3 region has 12 residues. V lost 7 bases, J lost 8 bases, and 3 bases stayed unmatched. The CDR3 sequence is CASKTGGKPQHF. CDR3 DNA, as far as it was read: TGTGCCAGCAAGACAGGGGGGAAGCCC.

In regard to this clone: Coverage ceases 3 residues before the CDR3 finishes, and the germline J gene fills in the end. The chain joins TRBV10-3 to TRBJ1-1; 10 bases line up with TRBD1. V gave up 4 bases and J gave up 0 bases; unmatched junction bases: 8. Germline-derived CDR1 and CDR2 are ENHRY and SYGVKD. This CDR3 comprises 17 residues. The sequenced CDR3 bases are TGTGCCATCAGTGGGGGGGACAGGGGTTCGATGAACACTGAA. It translates to CAISGGDRGSMNTE. From start to end, the CDR3 is CAISGGDRGSMNTEAFF.

About this clone: The read terminates 3 residues ahead of where the CDR3 ends, so the germline J gene completes it. This sequence joins TRBV7-9 and TRBJ2-7, with a possible D match to TRBD1 (5 bases). With 5 bases removed from V and 1 base from J, the gap between germline ends came to 9 bases. This CDR3 has 13 residues. CDR1 and CDR2 (germline): SEHNR, FQNEAQ (reference sequence). The covered CDR3 bases are TGTGCCAGCAGCCCCAGGGTGTCCTACGAG. Protein sequence: CASSPRVSYE. The full CDR3 reads CASSPRVSYEQYF.

As for this clone: Read data end 3 residues before the CDR3 end; the end is taken from the germline J gene. The chain carries TRBV19 and TRBJ1-2; D may be TRBD1 (6 bases). The CDR3 consists of 18 residues. CDR1 LNHDA and CDR2 SQIVND come from the germline V gene (reference sequence). The CDR3 spells CASSPGAGTSGGPYDYTF. The sequenced CDR3 bases are TGTGCCAGTAGCCCAGGAGCGGGGACTAGCGGGGGGCCATACGAC.

The CDR3 protein is CAISEGGQAQETQYF. CDR3 DNA (partial): TGTGCCATCAGTGAAGGGGGACAGGCCCAAGAGACC. This chain uses TRBV10-3 with TRBJ2-5, with TRBD1 matching 8 bases. The read is 3 residues too short to cover the CDR3 end, so that end is filled in from the germline J gene. V trimming: 3 bases; J trimming: 1 base; junction bases outside the gene matches: 4. This CDR3 is built from 15 residues. Per the germline V gene, CDR1 is ENHRY and CDR2 is SYGVKD.

About this clone itself: The CDR3 is cut off 3 residues early in the read; its end comes from the germline J gene. The V gene is TRBV4-2, the J gene TRBJ1-1; maybe TRBD1 (6 bases). The V gene lost 5 bases and the J gene lost 0 bases, with 10 bases spanning the gap. This CDR3 is 14 amino acids long. Per the germline V gene, CDR1 is LGHNA and CDR2 is YNFKEQ. Partial CDR3 DNA: TGTGCCAGCAGCGAGGACAGCCTGAACACTGAA. This sequence encodes CASSEDSLNTE. The full-length CDR3 reads as CASSEDSLNTEAFF.

On this clone: The CDR3 end lies 3 residues beyond the end of the read and is filled in from the germline J gene. This chain connects TRBV11-3 to TRBJ2-5, with 7 bases lining up with TRBD2. The CDR3 runs 13 residues. Unmatched junction bases numbered 8, after V lost 8 bases and J lost 5 bases. CDR1 is SGHNT and CDR2 is YENEEA in the germline V gene. The CDR3 sequence is CASQRGVGETQYF. CDR3 DNA (partial): TGTGCCAGCCAGCGGGGAGTGGGGGAGACC. Supplemented by reference TRBV11-3 and TRBJ2-5, the full variable domain reads EAGVVQSPRYKIIEKKQPVAFWCNPISGHNTLYWYLQNLGQGPELLIRYENEEAVDDSQLPKDRFSAERLKGVDSTLKIQPAELGDSAVYLCASQRGVGETQYFGPGTRLLVL.

Turning to this clone: The read ends 3 residues early relative to the CDR3; the germline J gene fills the gap. The V and J genes are TRBV4-2 and TRBJ2-1; 9 positions agree with TRBD2. The CDR3 is 15 residues long. J gave up 8 bases and V 3 bases, and 8 bases lay outside the gene matches. Per germline, CDR1 LGHNA and CDR2 YNFKEQ. Partial CDR3 DNA: TGTGCCAGCAGCCAGGGTAGCGGGGGCCAGGATGAG. Its protein product is CASSQGSGGQDE. The complete CDR3 sequence is CASSQGSGGQDEQFF.

A note on this clone: The CDR3 end lies 3 residues beyond the end of the read and is filled in from the germline J gene. The chain uses TRBV18 and TRBJ2-7; the match to TRBD1 covers 7 bases. The trim removed 6 bases at V and 3 bases at J, leaving 11 bases unmatched. CDR3 length: 15 residues. CDR1 is KGHSH and CDR2 is LQKENI in the germline V gene. CDR3 bases read: TGTGCCAGCTCCCCCCCGGGGACAGCCCACTACGAG. Translated: CASSPPGTAHYE. The entire CDR3 protein is CASSPPGTAHYEQYF.

Turning to this clone: The read finishes 3 residues shy of the CDR3 end, and the germline J gene is used to complete it. The rearrangement links TRBV5-4 to TRBJ2-5; no definite D call. V was pared by 4 bases and J by 5 bases, with 9 bases between. The CDR3 extends over 12 amino acids. Germline V gives CDR1 SGHNT, CDR2 YYREEE (reference sequence). CDR3 sequence reads: CASSPNGETQYF. CDR3 DNA, as far as it was read: TGTGCCAGCAGCCCCAACGGTGAGACC.

About this clone: The CDR3 goes on 3 residues after the read ends, and that part is filled in from the germline J gene. The chain links TRBV6-4 to TRBJ2-4; the D call may be TRBD1 or TRBD2 (5 bases each). This CDR3 comprises 13 residues. Germline values: CDR1 MRHNA, CDR2 SNTAGT. The CDR3 loop reads CASSPEGHQPQYF. The part of the CDR3 DNA that was read is TGTGCCAGCAGCCCCGAGGGGCACCAGCCT.

As regards this clone: Compared with germline, one end of the junction differs, possibly owing to a read error. Coverage ceases 3 residues before the CDR3 finishes, and the germline J gene fills in the end. V gene TRBV4-2 combines with J gene TRBJ1-4; D not resolved. Germline V gene data show CDR1 as LGHNA and CDR2 as YNFKEQ. The CDR3 runs 16 residues. The CDR3 loop is CASSQVFGETSEKLFF. The CDR3 bases that were read are TGCGCCAGCAGCCAAGTATTCGGGGAAACGAGTGAAAAA.

In the case of this clone: The read stops 3 residues short of the end of the CDR3; the missing end is completed from the germline J gene. The chain links TRBV10-3 to TRBJ1-4; the D gene is possibly TRBD1 (6 bases). This CDR3 has 18 residues. The germline V and J ends were trimmed by 2 bases and 10 bases, with 26 bases remaining between them. Germline CDR1 ENHRY, CDR2 SYGVKD. The sequenced CDR3 bases are TGTGCCATCAGTGAGGCGGGAAACCGACAGGCCGCGGTGGGAAAA. Its translation is CAISEAGNRQAAVGK. The full CDR3 reads CAISEAGNRQAAVGKLFF.